A single sample gave rise to the 7 T cell receptor beta chains below, sequenced in a study of shared clonotypes between healthy human individuals. Sequenced by immunoSEQ multiplex PCR; TCRdb stores in-frame clones only, minus some. The data show around 480,000 clones, nearly 80% seen once. Material for sequencing was PBMCs. The source is a woman between 40 and 50 years old in good health. Some clones in this sample may be carry-over from other donors' samples.

The V gene is TRBV7-9, the J gene TRBJ1-2; D is undetermined. In germline, CDR1 is SEHNR, CDR2 FQNEAQ (reference sequence). The V gene lost 7 bases and the J gene lost 2 bases, with 8 bases spanning the gap. The CDR3 has 12 residues. The CDR3 is CASKMDNYGYTF. The CDR3 DNA follows: TGTGCCAGCAAGATGGACAACTATGGCTACACCTTC.

This chain links TRBV2 with TRBJ1-5; 7 nucleotides line up with TRBD1. V dropped 6 bases and J dropped 2; count of bases not matched to a gene: 4. This CDR3 contains 14 residues. CDR1 and CDR2 (germline): SNHLY, FYNNEI. This chain's CDR3 is CASRPDRGNQPQHF. CDR3 nucleotide sequence: TGTGCCAGCAGACCCGACAGGGGCAATCAGCCCCAGCATTTT.

The rearrangement links TRBV10-1 to TRBJ1-2; D is unclear. The length of the CDR3 is 16 residues. Trimming removed 4 bases from V and 4 bases from J, with 19 bases in between. Germline lookup yields CDR1 WNHNN and CDR2 SYGVQD (reference sequence). The chain's CDR3 is CASSGFRSRKTYGYTF. The CDR3 nucleotides read TGCGCCAGCAGTGGGTTCCGATCGCGAAAGACCTATGGCTACACCTTC.

The rearrangement uses TRBV4-3 and TRBJ2-7; TRBD1 might be the D (6 bases). V shed 0 bases and J shed 5 bases, with 17 bases lying between them. The germline V gene has CDR1 LGHNA and CDR2 YSLEER. CDR3 size: 16 residues. CDR3 loop: CASSQELGTSTHEQYF. The DNA of the CDR3 is TGCGCCAGCAGCCAAGAACTAGGGACATCAACCCACGAGCAGTACTTC.

J is TRBJ1-2 and V is TRBV7-2; 12 bases match TRBD1. V lost 1 base and J lost 8; bases outside the gene matches: 8. The germline V gene has CDR1 SGHTA and CDR2 FQGNSA. CDR3 size: 16 residues. The CDR3 DNA reads as TGTGCCAGCAGCTTAGAACCCGGGACAGGGGGCTTGGGCTACACCTTC. Its protein is CASSLEPGTGGLGYTF.

This clone was detected only once. The genes are TRBV6-5 and TRBJ1-1; D gene uncertain. There are 14 residues in the CDR3. Germline assignment: CDR1 MNHEY and CDR2 SVGAGI. The V gene lost 2 bases and the J gene lost 2 bases, with 9 bases spanning the gap. The CDR3 nucleotides are TGTGCCAGCAGTTACAATGGGAGAAACACTGAAGCTTTCTTT. It is translated as CASSYNGRNTEAFF.

V and J are TRBV15 and TRBJ2-1, with 7 bases aligning to TRBD2. CDR3 size: 15 residues. Germline CDR1 LNHNV, CDR2 YYDKDF (reference sequence). After removal of 3 bases from V and 1 base from J, the junction contained 3 bases not matched to a gene. The CDR3 DNA is TGTGCCACCAGCAGGGCGGGAGAGTCCTACAATGAGCAGTTCTTC. The encoded protein is CATSRAGESYNEQFF.